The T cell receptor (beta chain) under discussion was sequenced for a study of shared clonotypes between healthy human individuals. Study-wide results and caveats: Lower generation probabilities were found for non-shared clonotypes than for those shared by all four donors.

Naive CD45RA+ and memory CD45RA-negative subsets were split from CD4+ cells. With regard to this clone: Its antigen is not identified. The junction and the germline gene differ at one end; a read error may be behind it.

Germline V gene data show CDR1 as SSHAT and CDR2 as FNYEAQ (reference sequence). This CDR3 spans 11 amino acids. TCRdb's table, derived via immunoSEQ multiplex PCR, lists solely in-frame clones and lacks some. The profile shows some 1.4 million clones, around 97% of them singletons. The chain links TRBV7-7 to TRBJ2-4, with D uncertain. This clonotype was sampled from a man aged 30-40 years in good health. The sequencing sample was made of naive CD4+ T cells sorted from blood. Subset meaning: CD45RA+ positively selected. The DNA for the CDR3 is TGTGCTAGCAGCCCTGGGTTCATTCAGTACTTC. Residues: CASSPGFIQYF.